These 10 T cell receptor beta chains originate from one sample sequenced in a study of tumor-infiltrating lymphocytes in primary liver carcinoma. Scientists recovered RNA and DNA together from around 20-30 mg of unsorted bulk tissue. The researchers produced TCR beta cDNA from 450 to 600 ng total RNA with a constant-region primer. ARM-PCR was slightly modified, and three nested multiplex PCR rounds with it gave rise to the TCR beta libraries. Both of the initial two PCR rounds ran for nine to ten cycles and employed TRBV1-TRBV30 forward primers alongside a C-beta reverse primer. Each CDR3 protein gets one entry after TCRdb re-called the multiplex PCR reads with MiXCR. The sample has roughly 22,000 distinct CDR3 sequences; around 81% are singletons. Sequences were obtained from liver tumor tissue from sampling region 2. This sample's subset: tumor region T2, inferior pole. These receptors were taken from a woman under 40 with primary liver carcinoma and hepatitis B virus infection.

For this clonotype: An end of the junction differs from the germline gene, which may be a read error. The rearrangement joins TRBV6-1 to TRBJ2-5, with D possibly called TRBD1 or TRBD2 (5 bases each). Germline loops: CDR1 MNHNS, CDR2 SASEGT. The CDR3 has 14 residues. The CDR3, as DNA: TGTGCCAGCCCGGTCGGACATGATAGGGAGACCCAGTATTTC. Its protein product is CASPVGHDRETQYF.

The genes are TRBV11-1 and TRBJ2-4, with 8 bases aligning to TRBD1. The CDR3 extends over 15 amino acids. Germline CDR1 SGHAT, CDR2 FQDESV (reference sequence). Trimming took 11 bases from V and 9 from J; bases not matched to a gene: 18. The CDR3 DNA sequence: TGTGCCTGCAACTTAACCGGGACAGGTTATGGCATTCAGTACTTC. Its translation is CACNLTGTGYGIQYF.

The CDR3, as DNA: TGTGCCAGCAGTCCGCGTAATGGGTTCACAGGGGAGCTGTTTTTT. The encoded protein is CASSPRNGFTGELFF. The chain has TRBV6-5 and TRBJ2-2, with no clear D. This CDR3 region has 15 residues. The germline V gene encodes CDR1 MNHEY and CDR2 SVGAGI. V was clipped by 5 bases and J by 8 bases, with 18 bases between them.

This chain connects TRBV10-3 to TRBJ2-1; D gene uncertain. The CDR3 totals 14 residues. CDR1 and CDR2 from the germline V gene are ENHRY and SYGVKD. CDR3 sequence reads: CVTSPTATRDEQFF. CDR3 DNA: TGTGTCACCAGTCCAACGGCGACCCGGGATGAGCAGTTCTTC.

Turning to this clonotype: This CDR3 is missing its conserved last phenylalanine or tryptophan, likely due to a read error. This sequence joins TRBV4-3 and TRBJ2-7; D is tentatively TRBD1 or TRBD2 (5 bases each). Per germline, CDR1 LGHNA and CDR2 YSLEER. CDR3 length: 15 residues. The CDR3 protein is CTSSQDRWTGREQYL. In nucleotides, the CDR3 is TGCACCAGCAGCCAAGATCGATGGACGGGGCGGGAGCAGTACTTA.

This chain links TRBV7-3 with TRBJ2-3; the D gene is possibly TRBD2 (6 bases). Per germline, CDR1 SGHTA and CDR2 FQGTGA. This CDR3 is built from 15 residues. The V and J ends lost 5 bases and 11 bases respectively, with 23 bases between them. This CDR3 reads CASSPDYTSTNMQYF. The CDR3 coding sequence is TGTGCCAGCAGCCCCGACTACACTAGCACAAATATGCAGTATTTT.

The chain couples TRBV6-6 to TRBJ1-2; D is ambiguous. This CDR3 region has 13 residues. Trimming stripped 3 bases from V and 8 bases from J, with 13 bases between. The germline V gene encodes CDR1 MNHNY and CDR2 SVGAGI (reference sequence). CDR3 residues: CASSYMGFRGYTF. The CDR3 coding sequence is TGTGCCAGCAGTTATATGGGTTTCCGAGGCTACACCTTC.

V is TRBV6-5 and J is TRBJ1-6; no clear D. Germline values: CDR1 MNHEY, CDR2 SVGAGI. Trimming left V 9 bases short and J 0 bases short, with 3 bases between. The CDR3 totals 12 residues. The CDR3 sequence is CASVSYNSPLHF. The DNA for the CDR3 is TGTGCCAGTGTCTCCTATAATTCACCCCTCCACTTT.

This clonotype occurred once. Lacking the conserved final phenylalanine or tryptophan, this CDR3 likely reflects a read error. This rearrangement joins TRBV4-3 to TRBJ2-2, with D tentatively TRBD2 (5 bases). This CDR3 comprises 14 residues. Germline V gives CDR1 LGHNA, CDR2 YSLEER. CDR3 sequence: CASSKEERTGELFL. The CDR3 nucleotides read TGTGCCAGCAGCAAAGAGGAGCGGACCGGGGAGCTGTTTCTT.

Only a few counts were recorded for this clonotype. Germline is not matched at one junction end, which may reflect a read error. The CDR3 nucleotides read TGCGCCAGCAGCTTGGAGTGGTTAGCGGGAGGGGGCTACGAGCACTACTTC. Translation gives CASSLEWLAGGGYEHYF. The chain combines TRBV5-1 with TRBJ2-7; 11 positions agree with TRBD2. This CDR3 has 17 residues. Germline V gives CDR1 SGHRS, CDR2 YFSETQ.